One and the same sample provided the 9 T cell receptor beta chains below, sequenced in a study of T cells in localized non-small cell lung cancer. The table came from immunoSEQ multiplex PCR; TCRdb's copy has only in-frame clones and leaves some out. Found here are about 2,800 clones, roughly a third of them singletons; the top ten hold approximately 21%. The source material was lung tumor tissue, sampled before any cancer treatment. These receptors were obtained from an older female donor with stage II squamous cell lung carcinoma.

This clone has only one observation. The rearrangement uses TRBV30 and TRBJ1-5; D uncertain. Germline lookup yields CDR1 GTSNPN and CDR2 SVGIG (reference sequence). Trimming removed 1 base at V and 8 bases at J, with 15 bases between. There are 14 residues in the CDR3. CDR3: CAWSGDIVTKPQHF. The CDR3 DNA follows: TGTGCCTGGAGTGGGGATATAGTCACGAAGCCCCAGCATTTT.

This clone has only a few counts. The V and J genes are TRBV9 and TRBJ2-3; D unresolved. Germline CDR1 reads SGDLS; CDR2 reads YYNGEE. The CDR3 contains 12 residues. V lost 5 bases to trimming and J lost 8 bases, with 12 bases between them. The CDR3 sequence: CASRPESRTQYF. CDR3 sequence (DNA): TGTGCCAGCAGACCAGAAAGTCGTACGCAGTATTTT. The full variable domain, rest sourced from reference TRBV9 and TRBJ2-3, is DSGVTQTPKHLITATGQRVTLRCSPRSGDLSVYWYQQSLDQGLQFLIQYYNGEERAKGNILERFSAQQFPDLHSELNLSSLELGDSALYFCASRPESRTQYFGPGTRLTVL.

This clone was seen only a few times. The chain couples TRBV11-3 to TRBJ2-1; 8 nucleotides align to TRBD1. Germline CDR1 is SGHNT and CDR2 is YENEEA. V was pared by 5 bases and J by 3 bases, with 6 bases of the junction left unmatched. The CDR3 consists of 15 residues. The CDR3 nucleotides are TGTGCCAGCAGCGTCGACAGGGGAGACTACAATGAGCAGTTCTTC. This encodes CASSVDRGDYNEQFF.

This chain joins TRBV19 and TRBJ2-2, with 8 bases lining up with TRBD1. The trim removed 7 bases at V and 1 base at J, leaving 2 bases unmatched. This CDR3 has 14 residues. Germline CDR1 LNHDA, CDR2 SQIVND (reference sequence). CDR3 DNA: TGTGCCAGTATGGGGACAGGGAACACCGGGGAGCTGTTTTTT. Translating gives CASMGTGNTGELFF. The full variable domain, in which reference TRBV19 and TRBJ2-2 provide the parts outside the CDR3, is DGGITQSPKYLFRKEGQNVTLSCEQNLNHDAMYWYRQDPGQGLRLIYYSQIVNDFQKGDIAEGYSVSREKKESFPLTVTSAQKNPTAFYLCASMGTGNTGELFFGEGSRLTVL.

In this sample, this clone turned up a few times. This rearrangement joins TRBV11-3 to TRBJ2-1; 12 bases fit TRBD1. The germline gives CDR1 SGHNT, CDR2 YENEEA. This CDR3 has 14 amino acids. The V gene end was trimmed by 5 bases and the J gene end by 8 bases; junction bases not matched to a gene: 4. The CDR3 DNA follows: TGTGCCAGCAGCAGCGGGACAGGGGGCGATGAGCAGTTCTTC. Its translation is CASSSGTGGDEQFF.

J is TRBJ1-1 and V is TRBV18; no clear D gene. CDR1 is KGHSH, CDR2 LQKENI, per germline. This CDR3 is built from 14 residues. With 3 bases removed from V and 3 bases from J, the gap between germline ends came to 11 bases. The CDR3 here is CASSPGSFDTEAFF. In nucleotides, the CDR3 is TGTGCCAGCTCACCCGGGAGCTTCGACACTGAAGCTTTCTTT.

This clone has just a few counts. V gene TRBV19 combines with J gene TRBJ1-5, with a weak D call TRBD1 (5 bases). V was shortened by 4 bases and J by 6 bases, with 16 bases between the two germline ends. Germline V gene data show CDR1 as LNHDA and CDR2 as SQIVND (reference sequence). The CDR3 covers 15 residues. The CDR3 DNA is TGTGCCAGTAGTACACCGGGGGTTTTAAGTCAGCCCCAGCATTTT. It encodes CASSTPGVLSQPQHF.

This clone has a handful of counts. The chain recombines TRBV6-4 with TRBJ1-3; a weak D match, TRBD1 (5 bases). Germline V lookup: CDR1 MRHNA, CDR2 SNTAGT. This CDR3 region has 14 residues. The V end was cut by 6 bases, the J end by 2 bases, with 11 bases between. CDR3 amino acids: CASRAGGTGNTIYF. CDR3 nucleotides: TGTGCCAGCAGGGCCGGGGGGACTGGAAACACCATATATTTT.

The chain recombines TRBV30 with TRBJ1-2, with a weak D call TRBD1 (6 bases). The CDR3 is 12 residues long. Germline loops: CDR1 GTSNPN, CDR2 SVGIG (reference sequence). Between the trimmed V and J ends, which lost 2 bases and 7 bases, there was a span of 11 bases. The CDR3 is CAWSSTGGGYTF. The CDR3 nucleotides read TGTGCCTGGAGTTCGACAGGAGGTGGCTACACCTTC.